This passage covers 10 T cell receptor beta chains from one sample sequenced in a study of cytomegalovirus exposure and HLA in healthy donors. Using immunoSEQ multiplex PCR, the repertoire was profiled, and TCRdb retains in-frame clones only, with some absent. The sample has 200,000 to 250,000 clones, about nine tenths seen once. Material: PBMCs. The receptors shown here come from a woman aged 18-29 years in good health and CMV-seronegative.

This rearrangement joins TRBV28 to TRBJ2-4; 8 bases agree with TRBD2. V was clipped by 5 bases and J by 1 base; unmatched bases: 10. From germline, CDR1 is MDHEN and CDR2 SYDVKM. This CDR3 is built from 17 residues. The CDR3 loop is CASSHSPGLGAKNIQYF. DNA of the CDR3: TGTGCCAGCAGTCACAGCCCGGGACTAGGGGCCAAAAACATTCAGTACTTC. The full variable domain, completed using reference TRBV28 and TRBJ2-4, is DVKVTQSSRYLVKRTGEKVFLECVQDMDHENMFWYRQDPGLGLRLIYFSYDVKMKEKGDIPEGYSVSREKKERFSLILESASTNQTSMYLCASSHSPGLGAKNIQYFGAGTRLSVL.

The CDR3 sequence is CASSYTQVYSGNTIYF. The CDR3 DNA follows: TGTGCCAGCAGTTACACACAGGTCTACTCTGGAAACACCATATATTTT. The chain uses TRBV6-5 and TRBJ1-3, with D perhaps TRBD1 (5 bases). The CDR3 is 16 amino acids. Per the germline V gene, CDR1 is MNHEY and CDR2 is SVGAGI. V was pared by 2 bases and J by 0 bases, with 11 bases between.

The rearrangement uses TRBV19 and TRBJ1-6; no clear D. Germline V CDR1 and CDR2: LNHDA, SQIVND (reference sequence). This CDR3 is 16 amino acids long. Trimming pared 3 bases from V and 7 bases from J, leaving 16 bases between. This CDR3 is CASSIGSRGQNSPLHF. CDR3 in DNA: TGTGCCAGTAGTATCGGGTCGAGAGGGCAAAATTCACCCCTCCACTTT.

This chain connects TRBV27 to TRBJ2-7; no firm D call. V lost 5 bases and J lost 0, with 2 bases in between. CDR3 length: 11 amino acids. In germline, CDR1 is MNHEY, CDR2 SMNVEV (reference sequence). CDR3 in DNA: TGTGCCAGCAGTCACTCCTACGAGCAGTACTTC. The encoded protein is CASSHSYEQYF.

The chain carries TRBV30 and TRBJ2-1, with a tentative D call TRBD2 (5 bases). Germline CDR1 and CDR2: GTSNPN and SVGIG (reference sequence). CDR3 size: 14 residues. Trimming left V 4 bases short and J 0 bases short, with 10 bases between. The CDR3 sequence: CAWKDWSSYNEQFF. Here the CDR3 DNA reads TGTGCCTGGAAGGACTGGAGCTCCTACAATGAGCAGTTCTTC.

V is TRBV6-1 and J is TRBJ2-5; TRBD2 aligns across 10 bases. J was trimmed by 5 bases and V by 8 bases; bases with no gene match: 8. This CDR3 is built from 14 residues. Per the germline V gene, CDR1 is MNHNS and CDR2 is SASEGT. CDR3 residues: CASRASGSTETQYF. The CDR3 DNA is TGTGCCAGCCGGGCTAGCGGGAGTACGGAGACCCAGTACTTC.

The chain is built from TRBV7-9 and TRBJ1-2; the D gene is possibly TRBD1 (5 bases). The CDR3 has 15 residues. The V and J ends lost 2 bases and 2 bases respectively, with 12 bases between them. Germline lookup yields CDR1 SEHNR and CDR2 FQNEAQ (reference sequence). CDR3 sequence: CASSLSAGMNYGYTF. DNA of the CDR3: TGTGCCAGCAGCTTATCGGCAGGGATGAACTATGGCTACACCTTC. Together with reference TRBV7-9 and TRBJ1-2, the CDR3 gives the full variable domain: DTGVSQNPRHKITKRGQNVTFRCDPISEHNRLYWYRQTLGQGPEFLTYFQNEAQLEKSRLLSDRFSAERPKGSFSTLEIQRTEQGDSAMYLCASSLSAGMNYGYTFGSGTRLTVV.

This chain uses TRBV27 with TRBJ2-5; 9 nucleotides match TRBD1. The CDR3 runs to 15 residues. The V segment lost 3 bases and the J segment 2 bases; nucleotides outside the gene matches: 4. Germline assignment: CDR1 MNHEY and CDR2 SMNVEV (reference sequence). CDR3 loop: CASSLSGTGQETQYF. The CDR3 DNA follows: TGTGCCAGCAGTTTGTCCGGGACAGGGCAAGAGACCCAGTACTTC.

The J gene is TRBJ2-3, the V gene TRBV5-4; weak D call: TRBD1 (5 bases). CDR1 SGHNT and CDR2 YYREEE come from the germline V gene (reference sequence). This CDR3 spans 12 amino acids. The V gene lost 4 bases and the J gene lost 5 bases, with 8 bases spanning the gap. The CDR3 region is CASSLDRDTQYF. The CDR3 DNA reads TGTGCCAGCAGCCTTGACAGAGATACGCAGTATTTT.

About this clone: Other DNA sequences in the same sample also yield this CDR3. The CDR3 reads CASSYGTSGYNEQFF. CDR3 DNA: TGTGCCAGCAGTTACGGGACTAGCGGATACAATGAGCAGTTCTTC. The chain links TRBV6-5 to TRBJ2-1; 11 positions agree with TRBD2. The trim removed 2 bases at V and 4 bases at J, leaving 1 base unmatched. The CDR3 extends over 15 amino acids. Germline lookup yields CDR1 MNHEY and CDR2 SVGAGI.